One and the same sample provided the 14 T cell receptor beta chains below, sequenced in a study of T cells in Graves' hyperthyroidism and ophthalmopathy. RNA transcripts provided the source from which TCR beta CDR3 regions were amplified. Initially, a first-round RT-PCR of the TCR CDR3 employed the HTBI primer set. Each CDR3 protein is one row after TCRdb ran MiXCR on the multiplex PCR reads. The sample yields roughly 280,000 distinct CDR3 sequences, approximately 17% seen once. Sequenced: blood. These receptors were collected from a woman in her fifties or sixties with Graves' ophthalmopathy.

This clonotype was picked up many times. The chain combines TRBV2 with TRBJ2-3; TRBD2 agrees at 11 bases. CDR3 size: 17 residues. With V trimmed by 6 bases and J by 2 bases, 10 bases remained unmatched. CDR1 is SNHLY, CDR2 FYNNEI, per germline. The CDR3 loop is CASRRLSTSGNTDTQYF. Written as DNA, the CDR3 is TGTGCCAGCAGAAGACTATCGACTAGCGGGAACACAGATACGCAGTATTTT.

This clonotype was picked up many times. This chain links TRBV27 with TRBJ2-7; D remains unclear. The CDR3 totals 13 residues. Trimming cost V 5 bases and J 2 bases, with 10 bases left between them. Per germline, CDR1 MNHEY and CDR2 SMNVEV (reference sequence). CDR3 in amino acids: CASSPRWPYEQYF. The DNA for the CDR3 is TGTGCCAGCAGTCCCCGGTGGCCCTACGAGCAGTACTTC.

The chain has TRBV25-1 and TRBJ2-5, with D possibly matching TRBD2 (7 bases). This CDR3 contains 16 residues. Germline values: CDR1 MGHDK, CDR2 SYGVNS. The ends were cut back, 5 bases at V and 2 bases at J, with 18 bases in the middle. The CDR3 is CASSQRGGGRQETQYF. The CDR3 DNA reads TGTGCCAGCAGTCAAAGGGGGGGGGGGAGACAAGAGACCCAGTACTTC.

This clonotype was counted at least ten times. The V and J genes are TRBV6-1 and TRBJ2-2, with D perhaps assigned TRBD1 or TRBD2 (5 bases each). The CDR3 covers 13 residues. V was pared by 6 bases and J by 6 bases, with 11 bases between. CDR1 is MNHNS and CDR2 is SASEGT in the germline V gene. CDR3 residues: CASRGDLAGELFF. CDR3 in DNA: TGTGCCAGCAGGGGGGACCTGGCCGGGGAGCTGTTTTTT.

CDR3 residues: CASSYPVGRPSSYNEQFF. In DNA form, the CDR3 reads TGTGCCAGCAGTTACCCCGTTGGGAGGCCGAGCTCCTACAATGAGCAGTTCTTC. The V and J genes are TRBV6-5 and TRBJ2-1; TRBD2 might be the D (6 bases). The CDR3 runs 18 residues. CDR1 MNHEY and CDR2 SVGAGI come from the germline V gene. V gave up 2 bases and J gave up 0 bases, with 17 bases separating them.

This chain uses TRBV5-1 with TRBJ2-7, with a weak D call TRBD2 (6 bases). This CDR3 has 14 amino acids. CDR1 SGHRS and CDR2 YFSETQ come from the germline V gene. Trimming left V 4 bases short and J 6 bases short, with 17 bases between. CDR3 coding DNA: TGCGCCAGCAGCAACAACGGGGGACGGGGCGAGCAGTACTTC. Its protein is CASSNNGGRGEQYF.

This clonotype turned up a few times. J is TRBJ2-7 and V is TRBV7-2; D is possibly TRBD1 (7 bases). Germline values: CDR1 SGHTA, CDR2 FQGNSA. The CDR3 is 13 residues long. Trimming stripped 2 bases from V and 8 bases from J, with 13 bases between. CDR3 DNA sequence: TGTGCCAGCAGCTTAAGCCAGGGGGGAAAGCAGTACTTC. Translating gives CASSLSQGGKQYF.

The chain uses TRBV4-1 and TRBJ2-2, with D perhaps TRBD2 (6 bases). The V gene's germline CDR1 is MGHRA and CDR2 YSYEKL. This CDR3 spans 16 amino acids. V was pared by 1 base and J by 3 bases, with 12 bases between. In nucleotides, the CDR3 is TGCGCCAGCAGCCAAGTTCTTAGCGGATACACCGGGGAGCTGTTTTTT. Protein sequence: CASSQVLSGYTGELFF.

This clonotype appeared a few times. CDR3 amino acids: CASSEDRTSGRGEETQYF. For the CDR3, the DNA is TGTGCCAGCAGTGAAGATAGAACTAGCGGGAGAGGTGAGGAGACCCAGTACTTC. V is TRBV2 and J is TRBJ2-5, with 11 bases fitting TRBD2. V gave up 1 base and J gave up 5 bases; unmatched junction bases: 12. The CDR3 loop spans 18 amino acids. Per the germline V gene, CDR1 is SNHLY and CDR2 is FYNNEI.

This clonotype was detected ten times or more. This sequence joins TRBV7-8 and TRBJ2-7; 10 bases agree with TRBD2. The germline V gene has CDR1 SGHVS and CDR2 FQNEAQ. CDR3 length: 16 amino acids. V was pared by 2 bases and J by 4 bases, with 8 bases of the junction left unmatched. The CDR3 here is CASSLTGASGSYEQYF. In nucleotides, the CDR3 is TGTGCCAGCAGCTTAACAGGGGCTAGCGGGAGTTACGAGCAGTACTTC.

In regard to this clonotype: Possible read error: a much larger clone is one base away. The chain links TRBV5-1 to TRBJ2-3, with 8 bases fitting TRBD2. Germline CDR1 is SGHRS and CDR2 is YFSETQ. This CDR3 region has 16 residues. The CDR3 DNA follows: TGCGCCAGCAGCTTGGACCCAGCGGGAGCCCCAGATACGCGGTATTTT. It translates to CASSLDPAGAPDTRYF.

This clonotype has just a few counts. This chain links TRBV6-1 with TRBJ1-5; 9 bases align to TRBD1. The CDR3 runs 15 residues. Per the germline V gene, CDR1 is MNHNS and CDR2 is SASEGT. V shed 8 bases, J shed 0 bases, and the junction held 5 bases outside the gene matches. In nucleotides, the CDR3 is TGTGCCAGCCAGGGACAGGGCTATAGCAATCAGCCCCAGCATTTT. Protein product: CASQGQGYSNQPQHF.

This clonotype was counted many times. V and J are TRBV5-1 and TRBJ1-1; D might be TRBD1 (6 bases). Germline V gene data show CDR1 as SGHRS and CDR2 as YFSETQ. CDR3 size: 12 residues. Trimming left V 5 bases short and J 5 bases short, with 10 bases between. CDR3 sequence (DNA): TGCGCCAGCAGACAGGGCTGGACTGAAGCTTTCTTT. This codes for CASRQGWTEAFF.

This clonotype was recorded a few times. This chain uses TRBV19 with TRBJ2-1; 10 nucleotides align to TRBD2. With V trimmed by 5 bases and J by 0 bases, 10 bases remained unmatched. The CDR3 contains 18 residues. Germline assignment: CDR1 LNHDA and CDR2 SQIVND (reference sequence). This chain's CDR3 is CASSPSAGGPRSYNEQFF. As DNA, the CDR3 is TGTGCCAGTAGTCCGTCAGCGGGAGGGCCCCGCTCCTACAATGAGCAGTTCTTC.